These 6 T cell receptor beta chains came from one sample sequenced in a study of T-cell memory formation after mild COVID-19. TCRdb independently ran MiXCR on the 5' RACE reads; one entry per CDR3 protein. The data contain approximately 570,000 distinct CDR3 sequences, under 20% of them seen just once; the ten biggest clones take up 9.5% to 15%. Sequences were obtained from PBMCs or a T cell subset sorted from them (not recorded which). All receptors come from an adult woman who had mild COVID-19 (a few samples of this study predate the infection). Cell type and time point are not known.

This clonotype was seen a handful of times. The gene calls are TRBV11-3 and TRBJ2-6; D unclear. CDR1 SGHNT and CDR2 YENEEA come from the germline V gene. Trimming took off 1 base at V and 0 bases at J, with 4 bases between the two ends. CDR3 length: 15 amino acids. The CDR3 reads CASSLVHSGANVLTF. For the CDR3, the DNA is TGTGCCAGCAGCTTAGTACACTCTGGGGCCAACGTCCTGACTTTC. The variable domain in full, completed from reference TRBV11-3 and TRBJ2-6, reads EAGVVQSPRYKIIEKKQPVAFWCNPISGHNTLYWYLQNLGQGPELLIRYENEEAVDDSQLPKDRFSAERLKGVDSTLKIQPAELGDSAVYLCASSLVHSGANVLTFGAGSRLTVL.

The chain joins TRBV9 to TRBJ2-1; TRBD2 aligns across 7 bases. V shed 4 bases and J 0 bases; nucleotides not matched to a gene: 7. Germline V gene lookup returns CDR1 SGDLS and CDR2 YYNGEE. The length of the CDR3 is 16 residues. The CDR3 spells CASSLSGASSYNEQFF. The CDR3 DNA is TGTGCCAGCAGCCTGAGCGGGGCCAGCTCCTACAATGAGCAGTTCTTC.

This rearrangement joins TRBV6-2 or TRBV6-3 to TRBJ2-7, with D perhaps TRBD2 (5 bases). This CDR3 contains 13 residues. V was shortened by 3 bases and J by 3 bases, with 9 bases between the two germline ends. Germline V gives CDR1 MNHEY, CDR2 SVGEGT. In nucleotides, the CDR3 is TGTGCCAGCAGTTATGGAGGCCTCTACGAGCAGTACTTC. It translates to CASSYGGLYEQYF.

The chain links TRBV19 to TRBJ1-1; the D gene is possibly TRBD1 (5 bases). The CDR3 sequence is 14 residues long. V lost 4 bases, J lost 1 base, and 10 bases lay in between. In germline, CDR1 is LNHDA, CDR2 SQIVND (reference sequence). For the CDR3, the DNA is TGTGCCAGTAGTAAAAATCAGGGGAACACTGAAGCTTTCTTT. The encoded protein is CASSKNQGNTEAFF.

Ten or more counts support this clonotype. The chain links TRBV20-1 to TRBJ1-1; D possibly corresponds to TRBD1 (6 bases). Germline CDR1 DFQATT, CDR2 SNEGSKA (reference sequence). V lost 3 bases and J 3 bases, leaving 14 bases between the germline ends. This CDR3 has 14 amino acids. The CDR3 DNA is TGCAGTGCTAGTCGTACAGGGTTCGACACTGAAGCTTTCTTT. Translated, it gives CSASRTGFDTEAFF.

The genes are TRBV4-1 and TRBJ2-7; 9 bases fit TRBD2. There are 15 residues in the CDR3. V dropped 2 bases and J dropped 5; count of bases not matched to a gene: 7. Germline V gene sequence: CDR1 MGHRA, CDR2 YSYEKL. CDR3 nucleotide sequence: TGCGCCAGCAGCCAATCGGTCAGCGGGAGGAACGAGCAGTACTTC. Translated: CASSQSVSGRNEQYF.